These T cell receptor beta chains were read from a single sample in a study of shared clonotypes between healthy human individuals. Assay: immunoSEQ multiplex PCR; the TCRdb copy retains only in-frame clones and omits some. The data show some 2,000,000 clones, with under 97% seen just once and roughly 0.13% held by the top ten. Sequenced material: naive CD4+ T cells sorted from blood. These receptors came from a man younger than 35 in good health. Each CDR3 is given with its conserved first and last residue.

>TRBJ1-1|TRBV6-5
CASSYHRGVNTEAFF
>TRBJ1-1|TRBV5-6
CASSPGSPGELNTEAFF
>TRBJ2-2|TRBV5-1
CASSSTVTYTGELFF
>TRBJ2-7|TRBV5-4
CASSAGTTLYEQYF
>TRBJ1-6|TRBV4-3
CASSQQPGLNNSPLHF
>TRBJ1-1|TRBV18
CASSPPGHMNTEAFF
>TRBJ1-6|TRBV10-3
CAISETIRGFNNSPLHF
>TRBJ2-3|TRBV29-1
CSVGPSGGGSTDTQYF
>TRBJ2-5|TRBV27
CASSPHSGTSGRETQYF
>TRBJ1-1|TRBV5-4
CASSPRDRGTTNTEAFF
>TRBJ2-1|TRBV5-1
CASSLVTGSRSGRNPNEQFF
>TRBJ1-5|TRBV7-9
CASSLQGDQPQHF
>TRBJ1-2|TRBV18
CASSPHPGLYGYTF
>TRBJ2-7|TRBV30
CAWSLGLRSGQYF
>TRBJ2-2|TRBV30
CAWSPISGELFF
>TRBJ1-3|TRBV2
CASSREQVTIYF
>TRBJ2-3|TRBV19
CASRMTRDLTPGTDTQYF
>TRBJ2-4|TRBV21-1
CASSKEVQTLAKNIQYF
>TRBJ2-3|TRBV19
CASSIEGTSGGLRTDTQYF
>TRBJ2-2|TRBV28
CASSLRQWTGELFF
>TRBJ2-7|TRBV28
CARPWDSSSYEQYF
>TRBJ2-3|TRBV5-1
CASSLAPTGADTQYF
>TRBJ2-1|TRBV20-1
CSARRYNEQFF
>TRBJ2-7|TRBV4-1
CASSQEDREDQYF
>TRBJ2-6|TRBV18
CASSRQISGANVLTF
>TRBJ2-2|TRBV5-1
CASSLAGVDTGELFF
>TRBJ1-3|TRBV7-8
CASSLPGYSGNTIYF
>TRBJ1-6|TRBV20-1
CSASFASPLHF
>TRBJ2-2|TRBV5-1
CASSLYTGTGELFF
>TRBJ2-3|TRBV10-2
CASSDPRGTSQTGAQYF
>TRBJ2-3|TRBV7-7
CASSLVGGPGDTQYF
>TRBJ2-5|TRBV18
CASSPYKSQGETQYF
>TRBJ2-7|TRBV7-9
CASSRNRVSSYEQYF
>TRBJ2-5|TRBV7-2
CASSFGTDRRETQYF
>TRBJ1-3|TRBV30
CAWSAGARGNTIYF
>TRBJ2-5|TRBV7-2
CASSLDTSWGETQYF
>TRBJ2-5|TRBV30
CAWGFERERFQETQYF
>TRBJ2-3|TRBV2
CASSDVARDTQYF
>TRBJ2-7|TRBV15
CATSRGQGFFYEQYF
>TRBJ2-7|TRBV9
CASSTGTSGEEQYF
>TRBJ2-3|TRBV5-4
CASSEGLAGGRSTDTQYF
>TRBJ2-7|TRBV5-1
CASSFEGANYEQYF
>TRBJ1-5|TRBV11-3
CASSENQPQHF
>TRBJ2-3|TRBV28
CASSPQDGSTDTQYF
>TRBJ1-3|TRBV5-1
CASSLDYRGLINSGNTIYF
>TRBJ1-6|TRBV6-5
CASGKGRDSPLHF
>TRBJ1-2|TRBV27
CASRGTGERYGYTF
>TRBJ2-5|TRBV7-3
CASSKSGAVGETQYF